The 30 T cell receptor beta chains below come from one sample, sequenced in a study of blood T cell repertoires in COVID-19. This table comes from immunoSEQ multiplex PCR, and its TCRdb copy is limited to in-frame clones, with some not included. The sample records 170,000 or so clones, around 87% being singletons. Sequencing used peripheral blood. The receptor source for this set is a woman between 18 and 30 years old who had recovered from COVID-19.

The gene calls are TRBV4-3 and TRBJ1-2, with no clear D. This CDR3 comprises 15 residues. With 4 bases removed from V and 4 bases from J, the gap between germline ends came to 16 bases. Germline CDR1 reads LGHNA; CDR2 reads YSLEER. DNA for the CDR3: TGCGCCAGCAGCCCGAGCCCTACAGATTTCTATGGCTACACCTTC. Translating it yields CASSPSPTDFYGYTF.

The rearrangement links TRBV18 to TRBJ2-1; 8 positions agree with TRBD2. Germline values: CDR1 KGHSH, CDR2 LQKENI. Trimming removed 2 bases from V and 8 bases from J; junction bases left unmatched: 11. The CDR3 covers 16 residues. The CDR3 here is CASSPGSGAGSHEQFF. The DNA of the CDR3 is TGTGCCAGCTCACCAGGTAGCGGGGCCGGCTCGCATGAGCAGTTCTTC.

As DNA, the CDR3 is TGTGCCAGTAGTCCCAACAGGGGGGGGGCAGCTTTCTTT. Translation gives CASSPNRGGAAFF. The genes are TRBV19 and TRBJ1-1; 8 positions agree with TRBD1. With V trimmed by 5 bases and J by 10 bases, 9 bases remained unmatched. The CDR3 has 13 amino acids. CDR1 and CDR2 from the germline V gene are LNHDA and SQIVND (reference sequence).

V gene TRBV7-8 combines with J gene TRBJ2-1; TRBD2 matches at 7 bases. Germline loops: CDR1 SGHVS, CDR2 FQNEAQ. CDR3 length: 15 residues. The V segment lost 3 bases and the J segment 1 base; nucleotides outside the gene matches: 3. The CDR3 sequence is CASSLGGTSYNEQFF. The CDR3 bases are TGTGCCAGCAGCTTGGGGGGGACGTCCTACAATGAGCAGTTCTTC. Full variable domain (rest looked up from reference TRBV7-8 and TRBJ2-1): GAGVSQSPRYKVAKRGQDVALRCDPISGHVSLFWYQQALGQGPEFLTYFQNEAQLDKSGLPSDRFFAERPEGSVSTLKIQRTQQEDSAVYLCASSLGGTSYNEQFFGPGTRLTVL.

This chain uses TRBV29-1 with TRBJ1-2; 7 positions agree with TRBD1. Germline V gene lookup returns CDR1 SQVTM and CDR2 ANQGSEA. The CDR3 covers 12 residues. The J segment lost 4 bases and the V segment lost 5 bases, leaving 4 bases of the junction unmatched. The chain's CDR3 is CSVWGQSYGYTF. Here the CDR3 DNA reads TGCAGCGTTTGGGGACAGAGCTATGGCTACACCTTC.

The chain joins TRBV7-9 to TRBJ2-7; D not certain. The CDR3 extends over 9 amino acids. Germline CDR1 is SEHNR and CDR2 is FQNEAQ (reference sequence). Trimming took off 8 bases at V and 5 bases at J, with 4 bases between the two ends. CDR3 sequence reads: CASGDEQYF. Here the CDR3 DNA reads TGTGCCAGCGGAGACGAGCAGTACTTC.

The chain employs TRBV19 and TRBJ1-5, with D perhaps TRBD1 (5 bases). Germline V lookup: CDR1 LNHDA, CDR2 SQIVND (reference sequence). CDR3 size: 11 residues. Trimming pared 11 bases from V and 7 bases from J, leaving 12 bases between. CDR3 nucleotides: TGTGCCGCGGGCGGGGCACAGCCCCAGCATTTT. Translating it yields CAAGGAQPQHF.

This clone was counted once. The rearrangement links TRBV3-1 (or the pseudogene TRBV3-2) to TRBJ2-7, with D perhaps matching TRBD1 (5 bases). This CDR3 spans 15 amino acids. Germline values: CDR1 LGHDT, CDR2 YNNKEL (reference sequence). The V end was cut by 2 bases, the J end by 2 bases, with 13 bases between. The CDR3 region has the DNA TGTGCCAGCAGCCAACTGGGGCGGAACACCTACGAGCAGTACGTC. It encodes CASSQLGRNTYEQYV.

This chain uses TRBV5-1 with TRBJ2-5; possibly TRBD1 for D (6 bases). The CDR3 totals 14 residues. The V end lost 2 bases, the J end lost 5 bases, and 13 bases lay between the germline ends. CDR1 is SGHRS and CDR2 is YFSETQ in the germline V gene. CDR3: CASSFVTGSETQYF. Written as DNA, the CDR3 is TGCGCCAGCAGCTTCGTGACAGGTTCGGAGACCCAGTACTTC.

The chain joins TRBV5-1 to TRBJ2-2, with 9 bases lining up with TRBD1. The CDR3 length is 15 residues. After removal of 4 bases from V and 7 bases from J, the junction contained 8 bases not matched to a gene. Germline CDR1 and CDR2: SGHRS and YFSETQ. CDR3 in amino acids: CASSPNRGQGGELFF. CDR3 in DNA: TGCGCCAGCAGCCCCAACAGGGGGCAAGGCGGGGAGCTGTTTTTT.

V is TRBV30 and J is TRBJ1-1; D is unresolved. Per the germline V gene, CDR1 is GTSNPN and CDR2 is SVGIG (reference sequence). V lost 2 bases and J 1 base, leaving 11 bases between the germline ends. This CDR3 is 14 amino acids long. CDR3 nucleotide sequence: TGTGCCTGGAGTCACGGAGGGCCGAACACTGAAGCTTTCTTT. Its protein is CAWSHGGPNTEAFF. The whole variable domain, remainder taken from reference TRBV30 and TRBJ1-1, is SQTIHQWPATLVQPVGSPLSLECTVEGTSNPNLYWYRQAAGRGLQLLFYSVGIGQISSEVPQNLSASRPQDRQFILSSKKLLLSDSGFYLCAWSHGGPNTEAFFGQGTRLTVV.

This clone has a handful of counts. CDR3 DNA: TGTGCCAGCAGCCCGGACAGTAGTAATTCACCCCTCCACTTT. It encodes CASSPDSSNSPLHF. The chain recombines TRBV7-9 with TRBJ1-6, with D perhaps matching TRBD1 (6 bases). V was clipped by 5 bases and J by 6 bases, with 11 bases between them. Germline V gene lookup returns CDR1 SEHNR and CDR2 FQNEAQ (reference sequence). CDR3 length: 14 residues.

The rearrangement joins TRBV19 to TRBJ1-1; D is ambiguous. V lost 0 bases and J 6 bases, leaving 14 bases between the germline ends. CDR1 and CDR2 (germline): LNHDA, SQIVND (reference sequence). The CDR3 covers 15 residues. The CDR3 DNA follows: TGTGCCAGTAGTATAGACCCGGGGAGAATCGCTGAAGCTTTCTTT. As protein: CASSIDPGRIAEAFF. Variable domain in full (rest from reference TRBV19 and TRBJ1-1): DGGITQSPKYLFRKEGQNVTLSCEQNLNHDAMYWYRQDPGQGLRLIYYSQIVNDFQKGDIAEGYSVSREKKESFPLTVTSAQKNPTAFYLCASSIDPGRIAEAFFGQGTRLTVV.

The gene calls are TRBV9 and TRBJ1-6; maybe TRBD1 (5 bases). V shed 5 bases and J shed 5 bases, with 11 bases lying between them. Germline loops: CDR1 SGDLS, CDR2 YYNGEE. The CDR3 loop spans 14 amino acids. CDR3 sequence (DNA): TGTGCCAGCAGTATGAGACAGAATAATTCACCCCTCCACTTT. Protein: CASSMRQNNSPLHF.

This clone was picked up one time. This rearrangement joins TRBV18 to TRBJ1-1; unclear D gene. This CDR3 region has 12 residues. Trimming cost V 2 bases and J 3 bases, with 4 bases left between them. The germline V gene encodes CDR1 KGHSH and CDR2 LQKENI. DNA for the CDR3: TGTGCCAGCTCACCAATCGACACTGAAGCTTTCTTT. Its protein product is CASSPIDTEAFF.

This chain uses TRBV7-6 with TRBJ1-1; possibly TRBD1 for D (6 bases). The V gene lost 5 bases and the J gene lost 1 base, with 17 bases spanning the gap. From germline, CDR1 is SGHVS and CDR2 FNYEAQ. This CDR3 contains 16 residues. The CDR3 coding sequence is TGTGCCAGCAGCCCGGTGGGGGGGCTAGGGAACACTGAAGCTTTCTTT. It codes for CASSPVGGLGNTEAFF.

The rearrangement links TRBV10-3 to TRBJ1-1; D uncertain. Deletions cut 0 bases from V and 0 bases from J, with 8 bases between. The CDR3 is 15 residues long. In germline, CDR1 is ENHRY, CDR2 SYGVKD. The CDR3 region has the DNA TGTGCCATCAGTGAGTCGGGCGCCATGAACACTGAAGCTTTCTTT. As protein: CAISESGAMNTEAFF.

The chain carries TRBV9 and TRBJ2-2; perhaps TRBD1 as D (6 bases). Looked up from germline, CDR1 is SGDLS and CDR2 is YYNGEE. CDR3 size: 15 residues. The V end was cut by 6 bases, the J end by 4 bases, with 16 bases between. CDR3 DNA: TGTGCCAGCAACCCCAGGGGCGGCTCCACCGGGGAGCTGTTTTTT. This translates into CASNPRGGSTGELFF.

V and J are TRBV5-1 and TRBJ2-2, with 11 bases lining up with TRBD1. Per the germline V gene, CDR1 is SGHRS and CDR2 is YFSETQ. CDR3 length equals 17 residues. After removal of 4 bases from V and 4 bases from J, the junction contained 9 bases not matched to a gene. The CDR3 DNA reads as TGCGCCAGCAGCAGGACAGGGGGCGAAGGTGCCACCGGGGAGCTGTTTTTT. Protein: CASSRTGGEGATGELFF.

This clone was observed once. The chain has TRBV3-1 (or the pseudogene TRBV3-2) and TRBJ2-7; 12 nucleotides align to TRBD1. Trimming removed 1 base from V and 3 bases from J; junction bases left unmatched: 7. The CDR3 is made up of 17 amino acids. Germline CDR1 reads LGHDT; CDR2 reads YNNKEL (reference sequence). CDR3 DNA: TGTGCCAGCAGCCAAGCCGTCGGGACAGGGGGCTTCTACGAGCAGTACTTC. The encoded protein is CASSQAVGTGGFYEQYF.

The chain combines TRBV6-5 with TRBJ2-1; weak D call: TRBD1 (5 bases). V lost 5 bases and J 9 bases, leaving 11 bases between the germline ends. This CDR3 is 12 amino acids long. The V gene's germline CDR1 is MNHEY and CDR2 SVGAGI. The CDR3 here is CASSLRVGEQFF. The CDR3 DNA is TGTGCCAGCAGTCTCAGGGTCGGTGAGCAGTTCTTC.

This chain links TRBV9 with TRBJ2-1; 9 bases align to TRBD2. The J segment lost 4 bases and the V segment lost 3 bases, leaving 5 bases of the junction unmatched. The CDR3 sequence is 15 residues long. CDR1 and CDR2 (germline): SGDLS, YYNGEE. CDR3 in amino acids: CASSAIAGVYNEQFF. In DNA, the CDR3 is TGTGCCAGCAGCGCCATAGCGGGAGTATACAATGAGCAGTTCTTC.

CDR3 protein: CASSQEGDTFSGANVLTF. DNA of the CDR3: TGCGCCAGCAGCCAAGAGGGGGACACCTTCTCTGGGGCCAACGTCCTGACTTTC. The genes are TRBV4-3 and TRBJ2-6, with a weak D call TRBD1 (6 bases). The CDR3 is 18 residues long. Germline assignment: CDR1 LGHNA and CDR2 YSLEER. Trimming removed 0 bases at V and 0 bases at J, with 12 bases between.

This chain joins TRBV4-1 and TRBJ1-3, with 7 bases matching TRBD1. This CDR3 has 15 amino acids. J was trimmed by 4 bases and V by 0 bases; bases with no gene match: 3. CDR1 and CDR2 (germline): MGHRA, YSYEKL. This CDR3 is CASSQDTGAGNTIYF. The CDR3 nucleotides read TGCGCCAGCAGCCAAGATACAGGGGCCGGAAACACCATATATTTT.

This clone was recorded only once. The chain employs TRBV6-4 and TRBJ1-2; TRBD1 aligns across 7 bases. The CDR3 extends over 14 amino acids. Germline assignment: CDR1 MRHNA and CDR2 SNTAGT. Germline trimming cut 6 bases from V and 2 bases from J; bases unmatched to any gene: 6. The DNA for the CDR3 is TGTGCCAGCAGAGGGACAGATGGAAACTATGGCTACACCTTC. Protein sequence: CASRGTDGNYGYTF.

The chain links TRBV19 to TRBJ2-1; 9 bases agree with TRBD2. The J segment lost 6 bases and the V segment lost 5 bases, leaving 11 bases of the junction unmatched. The germline CDR1 and CDR2 sequences are LNHDA and SQIVND (reference sequence). CDR3 length equals 16 residues. CDR3 in amino acids: CASSPWAGGSLNEQFF. For the CDR3, the DNA is TGTGCCAGTAGTCCTTGGGCGGGGGGGTCCCTCAATGAGCAGTTCTTC.

This chain links TRBV7-9 with TRBJ2-3, with D maybe TRBD2 (5 bases). Germline V CDR1 and CDR2: SEHNR, FQNEAQ (reference sequence). Trimming stripped 4 bases from V and 5 bases from J, with 19 bases between. The CDR3 is 16 residues long. The CDR3 DNA is TGTGCCAGCAGCTCCGGGCAAGGAACTAGACTAGATACGCAGTATTTT. Its translation: CASSSGQGTRLDTQYF.

The rearrangement uses TRBV9 and TRBJ1-6, with D possibly TRBD1 on 5 matching bases. Trimming cost V 3 bases and J 5 bases, with 15 bases left between them. Germline V gene lookup returns CDR1 SGDLS and CDR2 YYNGEE. This CDR3 has 16 residues. The CDR3, as DNA: TGTGCCAGCAGCGCAACTCAGGGATTCGATAATTCACCCCTCCACTTT. This sequence encodes CASSATQGFDNSPLHF.

This clone was counted between two and nine times. The rearrangement joins TRBV7-9 to TRBJ2-5; 11 bases fit TRBD2. Trimming cost V 5 bases and J 2 bases; bases outside gene matches: 10. Germline V CDR1 and CDR2: SEHNR, FQNEAQ (reference sequence). This CDR3 spans 17 amino acids. Here the CDR3 DNA reads TGTGCCAGCAGCCCTCGACTAGCGGGGCATTCACAAGAGACCCAGTACTTC. It is translated as CASSPRLAGHSQETQYF.

The V and J genes are TRBV7-2 and TRBJ1-1; D perhaps matches TRBD1 (6 bases). The ends were cut back, 5 bases at V and 0 bases at J, with 22 bases in the middle. This CDR3 contains 18 residues. CDR1 and CDR2 from the germline V gene are SGHTA and FQGNSA. CDR3 region: CASSRGQRGGKMNTEAFF. CDR3 DNA: TGTGCCAGCAGCCGCGGACAGCGGGGGGGGAAAATGAACACTGAAGCTTTCTTT.